This T cell receptor beta chain was observed in a study of blood T cell repertoires in COVID-19. As for the study in general: Researchers got acute and convalescent COVID-19 samples from the United States, Italy and Spain.

This clone was seen just once. Seattle patient enrollment occurred during active infection, with longitudinal follow-up thereafter. V was clipped by 3 bases and J by 12 bases, with 12 bases between them. This CDR3 comprises 11 residues. Germline values: CDR1 SNHLY, CDR2 FYNNEI. The method was immunoSEQ multiplex PCR; TCRdb's version includes in-frame clones alone and lacks a portion of them. The sample lists about 170,000 clones, about 85% occurring once. Sequencing was done on a sample of peripheral blood. The rearrangement joins TRBV2 to TRBJ2-7; a weak D match, TRBD1 (5 bases). This clonotype originated in a woman older than 75 with COVID-19, enrolled during active disease. The CDR3 nucleotides read TGTGCCAGCAGTGATCAGGGAAAGTCGTACTTC. It translates to CASSDQGKSYF. Combining the CDR3 with reference TRBV2 and TRBJ2-7 gives the whole variable domain EPEVTQTPSHQVTQMGQEVILRCVPISNHLYFYWYRQILGQKVEFLVSFYNNEISEKSEIFDDQFSVERPDGSNFTLKIRSTKLEDSAMYFCASSDQGKSYFGPGTRLTVT.